This T cell receptor (beta chain) was identified in a study of blood T cell repertoires in COVID-19. Study as a whole: Samples came from the United States, Italy and Spain, spanning acute and convalescent COVID-19. PBMCs, B-cell-depleted T cells, or T cells were the source of the cDNA or gDNA that made up the material.

Trimming removed 5 bases from V and 5 bases from J; junction bases left unmatched: 7. CDR1 is SGHVS, CDR2 FQNEAQ, per germline. CDR3 size: 15 residues. In the source study's methods: For nucleated cells, counts were estimated from reference gene primer amplification. The protocol was immunoSEQ multiplex PCR, while the TCRdb copy is restricted to in-frame clones and leaves out a portion. D and trimming come from the DNA, and the V and J calls and clone size come from that table. This table holds 90,000 to 150,000 clones, 80% to 90% found once. The chain uses TRBV7-8 and TRBJ2-5, with 11 bases identical to TRBD2. This TCR came from a human donor in a cohort sampled during active COVID-19. Sequenced sample: peripheral blood. CDR3 nucleotide sequence: TGTGCCAGCAGCCCTATAGCGGGGGGGCCCGAGACCCAGTACTTC. Its protein product is CASSPIAGGPETQYF.